What follows are 18 T cell receptor beta chains derived from one specimen sequenced in a study of cytomegalovirus exposure and HLA in healthy donors. The PCR was carried out with 60 Vbeta primers and 13 Jbeta primers. Libraries were prepared by immunoSEQ multiplex PCR; TCRdb keeps only in-frame clonotypes and omits some of them. Of roughly 120,000 clones in the sample, under 80% are singletons; the top ten hold approximately 10%. Sequencing input: PBMCs. These receptors were taken from a woman in her forties or fifties in good health and CMV-seropositive.

This clone was counted once. The chain combines TRBV15 with TRBJ2-7; 12 bases line up with TRBD2. With 1 base clipped from V and 3 bases from J, the junction kept 4 bases outside the gene matches. CDR1 and CDR2 (germline): LNHNV, YYDKDF (reference sequence). This CDR3 has 16 amino acids. CDR3 amino acids: CATSRGGLAGFYEQYF. The CDR3 DNA follows: TGTGCCACCAGCAGAGGCGGACTAGCGGGGTTCTACGAGCAGTACTTC.

The V gene is TRBV4-2, the J gene TRBJ2-5; 9 positions match TRBD1. The J call is uncertain, as TRBJ2-7 better fits the DNA end. The CDR3 is 13 residues long. Germline lookup yields CDR1 LGHNA and CDR2 YNFKEQ. CDR3 sequence: CASSPGQGVEQYF. The CDR3 DNA is TGTGCCAGCAGTCCGGGACAGGGAGTCGAGCAGTACTTC.

This clone was counted between two and nine times. The rearrangement links TRBV11-2 to TRBJ1-2; D gene ambiguous. This CDR3 has 12 residues. CDR1 is SGHAT and CDR2 is FQNNGV in the germline V gene. The V gene lost 5 bases and the J gene lost 8 bases, with 12 bases spanning the gap. The CDR3 DNA is TGTGCCAGCAGCGAGGGTCGGTCGGGCTACACCTTC. It specifies CASSEGRSGYTF.

The genes are TRBV5-1 and TRBJ2-2; D might be TRBD2 (5 bases). The V gene's germline CDR1 is SGHRS and CDR2 YFSETQ. The CDR3 has 17 amino acids. The germline V and J ends were trimmed by 2 bases and 5 bases, with 19 bases remaining between them. The CDR3 loop is CASSFAAGVSLTGELFF. CDR3 DNA: TGCGCCAGCAGCTTCGCAGCCGGGGTTTCACTGACCGGGGAGCTGTTTTTT.

The V and J genes are TRBV4-3 and TRBJ1-4; D is possibly TRBD1 (5 bases). CDR3 length: 16 amino acids. Germline assignment: CDR1 LGHNA and CDR2 YSLEER. V gave up 0 bases and J gave up 4 bases, with 12 bases separating them. In DNA form, the CDR3 reads TGCGCCAGCAGCCAAGATCGAGGAAGGGGTAATGAAAAACTGTTTTTT. Protein product: CASSQDRGRGNEKLFF.

In DNA, the CDR3 is TGCAGCGTTGGACAGGGAGGACAGTACGAGCAGTACTTC. Translated: CSVGQGGQYEQYF. V usage is TRBV29-1 and J usage is TRBJ2-7; D may be TRBD1 (7 bases). Germline V gene lookup returns CDR1 SQVTM and CDR2 ANQGSEA. This CDR3 spans 13 amino acids. V was trimmed by 4 bases and J by 4 bases, leaving 14 bases between them.

This clone was observed once. This rearrangement joins TRBV5-4 to TRBJ1-2, with unresolved D. The CDR3 totals 13 residues. The germline V gene encodes CDR1 SGHNT and CDR2 YYREEE (reference sequence). V shed 0 bases and J shed 2 bases, with 5 bases lying between them. CDR3 loop: CASSLDSNYGYTF. The DNA for the CDR3 is TGTGCCAGCAGCTTGGACTCCAACTATGGCTACACCTTC.

This clone occurred once. The chain joins TRBV7-8 to TRBJ1-1; D ambiguous. This CDR3 spans 14 amino acids. Trimming removed 4 bases at V and 4 bases at J, with 13 bases between. Germline-derived CDR1 and CDR2 are SGHVS and FQNEAQ. CDR3 residues: CASSYGLSGTEAFF. The CDR3 DNA is TGTGCCAGCAGCTATGGATTAAGCGGCACTGAAGCTTTCTTT.

The chain carries TRBV30 and TRBJ1-1; 7 bases fit TRBD1. The CDR3 contains 12 residues. V lost 4 bases to trimming and J lost 9 bases; unmatched junction nucleotides: 8. Germline CDR1 GTSNPN, CDR2 SVGIG (reference sequence). CDR3 sequence (DNA): TGTGCCTGGAACAGGGGAGGAGTTCAAGCTTTCTTT. This encodes CAWNRGGVQAFF. The whole variable domain, remainder taken from reference TRBV30 and TRBJ1-1, is SQTIHQWPATLVQPVGSPLSLECTVEGTSNPNLYWYRQAAGRGLQLLFYSVGIGQISSEVPQNLSASRPQDRQFILSSKKLLLSDSGFYLCAWNRGGVQAFFGQGTRLTVV.

This rearrangement joins TRBV6-1 to TRBJ1-2, with 8 bases that match TRBD1. The CDR3 is made up of 13 amino acids. V was pared by 1 base and J by 8 bases, with 3 bases of the junction left unmatched. Germline CDR1 is MNHNS and CDR2 is SASEGT. CDR3 sequence: CASSEGTGLGYTF. CDR3 coding DNA: TGTGCCAGCAGTGAAGGGACAGGGCTAGGCTACACCTTC.

CDR3: CASSPQTGLGDTEAFF. DNA of the CDR3: TGTGCCAGCTCACCGCAGACAGGGTTAGGGGACACTGAAGCTTTCTTT. V usage is TRBV18 and J usage is TRBJ1-1; 7 bases are shared with TRBD1. Unmatched junction bases numbered 10, after V lost 3 bases and J lost 3 bases. The CDR3 is made up of 16 amino acids. Looked up from germline, CDR1 is KGHSH and CDR2 is LQKENI.

J is TRBJ1-1 and V is TRBV7-3; 7 bases are a match to TRBD1. This CDR3 spans 14 amino acids. Per the germline V gene, CDR1 is SGHTA and CDR2 is FQGTGA. The ends lost 5 bases at V and 2 bases at J; junction bases unmatched: 5. CDR3 amino acids: CASSPGQINTEAFF. The CDR3 DNA reads TGTGCCAGCAGCCCGGGACAGATTAACACTGAAGCTTTCTTT.

V and J are TRBV15 and TRBJ1-3, with no clear D. V was shortened by 0 bases and J by 7 bases, with 4 bases between the two germline ends. Germline assignment: CDR1 LNHNV and CDR2 YYDKDF (reference sequence). The CDR3 consists of 12 residues. For the CDR3, the DNA is TGTGCCACCAGCAGAGATCTCAACACCATATATTTT. Its protein is CATSRDLNTIYF.

The chain combines TRBV6-1 with TRBJ2-7; D perhaps matches TRBD1 (6 bases). The CDR3 runs 13 residues. Per the germline V gene, CDR1 is MNHNS and CDR2 is SASEGT. V lost 7 bases to trimming and J lost 4 bases, with 14 bases between them. The CDR3 loop is CASKRTELYEQYF. The CDR3 region has the DNA TGTGCCAGCAAGAGGACAGAGCTATACGAGCAGTACTTC.

The V call is TRBV18, the J call TRBJ2-5; 12 nucleotides match TRBD2. This CDR3 is 18 amino acids long. The junction had 8 bases not matched to a gene; V was cut back by 3 bases and J by 0 bases. The V gene's germline CDR1 is KGHSH and CDR2 LQKENI. CDR3 residues: CASSPRLAGETYQETQYF. The CDR3 nucleotides read TGTGCCAGCTCACCGAGACTAGCGGGAGAGACGTACCAAGAGACCCAGTACTTC.

V is TRBV19 and J is TRBJ2-2; D perhaps matches TRBD2 (6 bases). The CDR3 is made up of 15 amino acids. V was clipped by 10 bases and J by 4 bases, with 19 bases between them. Germline V gene sequence: CDR1 LNHDA, CDR2 SQIVND (reference sequence). CDR3 DNA: TGTGCCACCAAAGGAGTCTCGCGGGGCACCGGGGAGCTGTTTTTT. Translation: CATKGVSRGTGELFF.

The chain employs TRBV7-9 and TRBJ2-1; 7 bases are shared with TRBD2. The CDR3 contains 16 residues. V shed 5 bases and J 1 base; nucleotides not matched to a gene: 8. Germline assignment: CDR1 SEHNR and CDR2 FQNEAQ (reference sequence). CDR3 region: CASSPKAGLSYNEQFF. The CDR3, as DNA: TGTGCCAGCAGCCCTAAAGCGGGATTGTCCTACAATGAGCAGTTCTTC.

This chain links TRBV29-1 with TRBJ2-1; D is possibly TRBD1 (6 bases). Germline V gene data show CDR1 as SQVTM and CDR2 as ANQGSEA. This CDR3 has 12 amino acids. The ends were cut back, 6 bases at V and 9 bases at J, with 15 bases in the middle. For the CDR3, the DNA is TGCAGCGTCACACAGGGAGTTGGTGAGCAGTTCTTC. Amino acid sequence: CSVTQGVGEQFF.